This T cell receptor beta chain was identified in a study of OX40 agonist ivuxolimab in advanced cancers. Looking at the study overall: Males comprised 82.7% of the group, whose mean age was approximately 60 years (range about 20 to 85).

Notes on this clone: The antigen remains unidentified.

The germline CDR1 and CDR2 sequences are SGHRS and YFSETQ. With 6 bases removed from V and 4 bases from J, the gap between germline ends came to 16 bases. This CDR3 is built from 14 residues. General study findings and limits: The CD4+ and CD8+ T cells in the blood had expanded clonally by week 6 at 0.1 to 3.0 mg/kg. Expanded clones belonging to CD8+ T cells outnumbered, on average, those of CD4+.

The repertoire was sequenced with immunoSEQ multiplex PCR; TCRdb's copy has only in-frame clones and lacks some. The table includes more than 75,000 clones, about nine tenths detected once. Collection of blood occurred at baseline, at cycle 4 day 1, and at cycle 7 day 1. This receptor was obtained from an adult with an advanced solid tumor such as melanoma, head and neck, liver or kidney cancer. The genes are TRBV5-1 and TRBJ2-5, with D maybe TRBD1 (7 bases). The source material was CD4+ or CD8+ T cells sorted from blood, sampled in a trial of the OX40 agonist ivuxolimab. The CDR3 sequence is CASTRQGEAETQYF. CDR3 in DNA: TGCGCCAGCACTCGGCAGGGGGAGGCAGAGACCCAGTACTTC.